This T cell receptor (beta chain) derives from a study of blood T cell repertoires in COVID-19. Overall study context: Samples taken during acute and convalescent COVID-19 were collected in the United States, Italy and Spain. PBMCs, B-cell-depleted T cells, or T cells provided the cDNA or gDNA that made up the material.

Clones were sequenced by immunoSEQ multiplex PCR, and TCRdb holds only the in-frame ones, with some missing. The sample yields around 83,000 clones, 75% to 90% seen once. The CDR3 has 15 amino acids. Germline trimming cut 1 base from V and 2 bases from J; bases unmatched to any gene: 3. Germline loops: CDR1 SGHTA, CDR2 FQGNSA. The V call is TRBV7-2, the J call TRBJ2-3, with TRBD2 matching 7 bases. The TCR originated in a man between 65 and 79 years old with active or convalescent COVID-19. The sequencing input was peripheral blood. In nucleotides, the CDR3 is TGTGCCAGCAGCTTAGTGGGGGGGACCACAGATACGCAGTATTTT. Its translation is CASSLVGGTTDTQYF. The full variable domain, in which reference TRBV7-2 and TRBJ2-3 provide the parts outside the CDR3, is GAGVSQSPSNKVTEKGKDVELRCDPISGHTALYWYRQSLGQGLEFLIYFQGNSAPDKSGLPSDRFSAERTGGSVSTLTIQRTQQEDSAVYLCASSLVGGTTDTQYFGPGTRLTVL.